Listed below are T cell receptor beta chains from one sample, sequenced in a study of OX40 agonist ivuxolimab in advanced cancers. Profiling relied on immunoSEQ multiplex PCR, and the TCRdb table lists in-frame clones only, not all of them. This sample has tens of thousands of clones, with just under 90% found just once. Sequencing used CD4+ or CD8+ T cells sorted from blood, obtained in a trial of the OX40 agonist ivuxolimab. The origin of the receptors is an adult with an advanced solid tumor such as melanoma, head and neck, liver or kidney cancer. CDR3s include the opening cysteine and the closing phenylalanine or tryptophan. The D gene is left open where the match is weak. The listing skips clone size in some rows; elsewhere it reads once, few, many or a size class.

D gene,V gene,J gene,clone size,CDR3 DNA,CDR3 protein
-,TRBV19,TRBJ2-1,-,TGTGCCAGTAGTTACAGCTACAATGAGCAGTTCTTC,CASSYSYNEQFF
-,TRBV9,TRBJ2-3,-,TGTGCCAGCAGCGGGACCGGGAATGTAGCAGATACGCAGTATTTT,CASSGTGNVADTQYF
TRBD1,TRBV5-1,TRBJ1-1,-,TGCGCCAGCAGCTGGACAGGGCTGAACACTGAAGCTTTCTTT,CASSWTGLNTEAFF
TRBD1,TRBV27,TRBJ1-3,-,TGTGCCAGCAGCCGGGGACAGACCTTCTCTGGAAACACCATATATTTT,CASSRGQTFSGNTIYF
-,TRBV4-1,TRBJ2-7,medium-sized,TGCGCCAGCAGCCAGGGTTCAAGCTCCTACGAGCAGTACTTC,CASSQGSSSYEQYF
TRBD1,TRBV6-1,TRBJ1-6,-,TGTGCCAGCAGTGAACGGACAGGGGCGGGAAATTTCGGGGGTTCACCCCTCCACTTT,CASSERTGAGNFGGSPLHF
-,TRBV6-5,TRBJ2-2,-,TGTGCCAGCAGTTACTACGGACAGCACGGGGAGCTGTTTTTT,CASSYYGQHGELFF
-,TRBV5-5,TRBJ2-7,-,TGTGCCAGCAGCTTAACGGACTGGAACGAGCAGTACTTC,CASSLTDWNEQYF
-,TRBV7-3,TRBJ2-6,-,TGTGCCAGCAGCCCCTCCACAGTCTGGGACGTCCTGACTTTC,CASSPSTVWDVLTF
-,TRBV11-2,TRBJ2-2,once,TGTGCCAGCAGCTTAGTTCGAGAGCTGTTTTTT,CASSLVRELFF
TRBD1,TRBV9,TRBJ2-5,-,TGTGCCAGCAGCGGAGGGACAGGGGGCGAGACCCAGTACTTC,CASSGGTGGETQYF
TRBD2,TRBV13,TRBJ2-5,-,TGTGCCAGCAGCCGAGGACTAGCGGGCGAAACGTACTTC,CASSRGLAGETYF
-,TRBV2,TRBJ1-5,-,TGCGCCAATAGACGGTTCCGCTTGGGCAATCAGCCCCAGCATTTT,CANRRFRLGNQPQHF
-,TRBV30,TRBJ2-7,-,TGTGCCTGGGAAGAGGGACTGACGTACGAGCAGTACTTC,CAWEEGLTYEQYF
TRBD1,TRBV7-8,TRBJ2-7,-,TGTGCCAGCAGCTTAGCCGGGACAGGACCTTACGAGCAGTACTTC,CASSLAGTGPYEQYF
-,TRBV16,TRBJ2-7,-,TGTGCCAGCAGCCAACTTACAGGGAACGACGAGCAGTACTTC,CASSQLTGNDEQYF
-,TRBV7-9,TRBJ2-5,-,TGTGCCAGCAGCGACCTAGTAGGGGCGAGACAAGAGACCCAGTACTTC,CASSDLVGARQETQYF
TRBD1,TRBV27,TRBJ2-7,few,TGTGCCACCAGGGGACAGTCCTACGAGCAGTACTTC,CATRGQSYEQYF
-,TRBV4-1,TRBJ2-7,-,TGCGCCAGCAGCCAAGATCCCGGACAGCGGTACGAGCAGTACTTC,CASSQDPGQRYEQYF
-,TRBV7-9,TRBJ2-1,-,TGTGCCAGCAGCCCCCCCTGGGAGCGGTCCTACAATGAGCAGTTCTTC,CASSPPWERSYNEQFF
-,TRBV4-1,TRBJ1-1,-,TGCGCCAGCAGCCCAGCCCCCAGGGCTAATACTGAAGCTTTCTTT,CASSPAPRANTEAFF
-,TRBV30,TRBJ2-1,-,TGTGCCTGGAGATCAGGAGGGCCTAGCTCCTACAATGAGCAGTTCTTC,CAWRSGGPSSYNEQFF
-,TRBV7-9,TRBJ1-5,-,TGTGCCAGCAGCTTAGACCTTTCAGGGTTGAATCAGCCCCAGCATTTT,CASSLDLSGLNQPQHF
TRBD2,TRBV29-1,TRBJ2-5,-,TGCAGCGTGGTGGTAGCGGGGGGACAAGAGACCCAGTACTTC,CSVVVAGGQETQYF
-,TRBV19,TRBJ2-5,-,TGTGCCAGTAGTATAGATTTGCCAGGTTTTGAGACCCAGTACTTC,CASSIDLPGFETQYF
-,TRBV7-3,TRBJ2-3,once,TGTGCCAGCAGCTTGGGGTTCGGGGTTAGAGATACGCAGTATTTT,CASSLGFGVRDTQYF
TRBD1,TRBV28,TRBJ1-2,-,TGTGCCAGCAGACAGACAGGGGAAACATATGGCTACACCTTC,CASRQTGETYGYTF
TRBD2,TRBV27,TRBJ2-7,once,TGTGCCAGCAGCACCGGGACTAGGGGCTACGAGCAGTACTTC,CASSTGTRGYEQYF
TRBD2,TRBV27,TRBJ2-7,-,TGTGCCAGCAGCTCCCTGGGGCTAGCGGACTACGAGCAGTACTTC,CASSSLGLADYEQYF
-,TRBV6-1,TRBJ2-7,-,TGTGCCAGCAACATGGGAGGCTTGGACGAGCAGTACTTC,CASNMGGLDEQYF
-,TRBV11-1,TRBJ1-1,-,TGTGCCAGCAGCTCCATCCGACAGCCGAACACTGAAGCTTTCTTT,CASSSIRQPNTEAFF
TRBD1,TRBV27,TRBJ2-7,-,TGTGCCAGCACTCAGGGGGTGGGCAACGAGCAGTACTTC,CASTQGVGNEQYF
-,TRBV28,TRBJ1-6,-,TGTGCCAGCACCCGGTGGGGATATTCACCCCTCCACTTT,CASTRWGYSPLHF
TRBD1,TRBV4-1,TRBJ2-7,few,TGCGCCAGCAGCCAAGAGGAGACAGGGGTCGTCTACGAGCAGTACTTC,CASSQEETGVVYEQYF
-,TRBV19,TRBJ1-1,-,TGTGCCAGTAGTCCTGGGGTGACTGAAGCTTTCTTT,CASSPGVTEAFF
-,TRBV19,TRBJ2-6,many,TGTGCCAGTAGTGTTGGGACCAACGTCCTGACTTTC,CASSVGTNVLTF
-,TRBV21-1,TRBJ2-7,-,TGTGCCAGCAGCAAATACGGACTCGCCTCCTACGAGCAGTACTTC,CASSKYGLASYEQYF
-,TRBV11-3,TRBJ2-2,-,TGTGCCAGCAGCTCCGATAGCACCGGGGAGCTGTTTTTT,CASSSDSTGELFF
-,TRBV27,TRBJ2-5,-,TGTGCCAGCAGCCTACAGGGCCCCCCACAGACCCAGTACTTC,CASSLQGPPQTQYF
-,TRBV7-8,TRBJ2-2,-,TGTGCCAGCAGCCCCACTCGACTGCCCACCGGGGAGCTGTTTTTT,CASSPTRLPTGELFF
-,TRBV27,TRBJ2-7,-,TGTGCCAGCAGTTTAATCCAACAGTACGAGCAGTACTTC,CASSLIQQYEQYF
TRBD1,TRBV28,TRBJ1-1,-,TGTGCCAGCAACTCACAGGGGGGCACTGAAGCTTTCTTT,CASNSQGGTEAFF
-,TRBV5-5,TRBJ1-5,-,TGTGCCAGCAGCTGGGACCGAGGTCAGCCCCAGCATTTT,CASSWDRGQPQHF
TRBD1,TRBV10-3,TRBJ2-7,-,TGTGCCATAAGGAGGACAGGGTGGAGAGCTTCCTACGAGCAGTACTTC,CAIRRTGWRASYEQYF
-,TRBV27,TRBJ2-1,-,TGTGCCAGCAGTCCGCCGGGCAATGAGCAGTTCTTC,CASSPPGNEQFF
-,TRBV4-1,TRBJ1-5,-,TGCGCCAGCAGCCAAGAGAGGGCCCAGGGGCCCCAGCATTTT,CASSQERAQGPQHF
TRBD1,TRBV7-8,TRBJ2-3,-,TGTGCCAGCACCAGGCTTACAGGGGGCGGGACAGATACGCAGTATTTT,CASTRLTGGGTDTQYF
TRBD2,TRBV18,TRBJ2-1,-,TGTGCCAGCTCACCACGGGAGGGCAATGAGCAGTTCTTC,CASSPREGNEQFF
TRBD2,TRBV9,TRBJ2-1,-,TGTGCCAGCAGCCCAGCGGGGGAGCGGCGGGGTAATGAGCAGTTCTTC,CASSPAGERRGNEQFF
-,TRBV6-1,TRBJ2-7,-,TGTGCCAGCATAAGTCGTCCCGAGCAGTACTTC,CASISRPEQYF
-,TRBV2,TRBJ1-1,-,TGTGCCAGCTCCCTTGGGGGGGTAACTGAAGCTTTCTTT,CASSLGGVTEAFF
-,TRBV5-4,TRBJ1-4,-,TGTGCCAGCAGCTTGGATGAAAAACTGTTTTTT,CASSLDEKLFF